This T cell receptor beta chain emerged from a study of PD-L1 blockade in urothelial cancer. Study context: Males with bladder-origin urothelial cancer made up twenty-five of 29 patients.

The ends lost 2 bases at V and 7 bases at J; junction bases unmatched: 7. The CDR3 has 15 amino acids. CDR1 and CDR2 from the germline V gene are LNHDA and SQIVND (reference sequence). Sequencing was performed with immunoSEQ multiplex PCR; in TCRdb, only in-frame clones are kept and a portion is missing. The table lists 35,000 to 45,000 clones, roughly 80% of them singletons, with approximately 3.5% in the top ten. The chain links TRBV19 to TRBJ1-4; the match to TRBD1 covers 7 bases. The sequence derives from a man in his sixties or seventies with urothelial cancer. The sample in question was PBMCs, obtained around atezolizumab (anti-PD-L1) treatment. DNA of the CDR3: TGTGCCAGTAGTATACATCAGGGGGAACCTGAAAAACTGTTTTTT. As protein: CASSIHQGEPEKLFF.